The 14 T cell receptor beta chains reported below all come from one sample, sequenced in a study of T cell repertoires in aging, cancer and after chemotherapy. Rearranged V-D-J TRB sequences were amplified with a mixed TRB-A/B primer pool. TCRdb used MiXCR to reprocess the multiplex PCR reads, holding one entry per CDR3 protein. There are some 1,000 distinct CDR3 sequences in the sample; 25% to 30% occur only once, and around 14% lies in the top ten. Peripheral blood genomic DNA, not sorted cells or RNA, was the template. Sequencing used blood. The receptors stem from a human donor with a blood cancer.

By sample share, this clonotype is large. The chain combines TRBV14 with TRBJ2-3; no clear D. V lost 4 bases and J 0 bases, leaving 14 bases between the germline ends. Germline CDR1 SGHDN, CDR2 FVKESK. The CDR3 has 16 amino acids. The CDR3 sequence: CASSLGYSYSTDTQYF. For the CDR3, the DNA is TGTGCCAGCAGCCTTGGATACAGTTATAGCACAGATACGCAGTATTTT.

V usage is TRBV7-9 and J usage is TRBJ2-1; 9 nucleotides agree with TRBD2. The CDR3 extends over 18 amino acids. Germline V CDR1 and CDR2: SEHNR, FQNEAQ (reference sequence). Losses at the gene ends were 5 bases for V and 4 bases for J; bases not matched to a gene: 15. CDR3 protein: CASSAGGGRAGAYNEQFF. The CDR3 DNA follows: TGTGCCAGCAGCGCTGGCGGCGGGAGGGCCGGGGCATACAATGAGCAGTTCTTC.

By proportion, this clonotype is medium-sized (0.01 to 0.1%). This sequence joins TRBV7-9 and TRBJ1-4; D is ambiguous. The CDR3 is made up of 17 amino acids. Germline V gene lookup returns CDR1 SEHNR and CDR2 FQNEAQ (reference sequence). Deletions cut 4 bases from V and 0 bases from J, with 15 bases between. The chain's CDR3 is CASSSGAGSATNEKLFF. As DNA, the CDR3 is TGTGCCAGCAGCTCAGGTGCAGGATCGGCAACTAATGAAAAACTGTTTTTT.

By share, this clonotype counts as medium-sized. This chain connects TRBV20-1 to TRBJ1-4; no reliable D call. V was pared by 6 bases and J by 11 bases, with 19 bases between. CDR1 DFQATT and CDR2 SNEGSKA come from the germline V gene (reference sequence). There are 13 residues in the CDR3. The CDR3 nucleotides are TGCAGTGCGGAGGACCCCCGGACGGGGAAACTGTTTTTT. Residues: CSAEDPRTGKLFF.

In this sample, this clonotype is medium-sized. This chain joins TRBV6-5 and TRBJ2-7; unclear D gene. The V end was cut by 6 bases, the J end by 5 bases, with 14 bases between. The germline V gene encodes CDR1 MNHEY and CDR2 SVGAGI. The CDR3 has 13 amino acids. Here the CDR3 reads CASRPLEYNEQYF. CDR3 DNA: TGTGCCAGCAGACCGTTAGAATACAACGAGCAGTACTTC.

This rearrangement joins TRBV28 to TRBJ1-5; D is ambiguous. The CDR3 extends over 14 amino acids. Trimming removed 3 bases at V and 5 bases at J, with 11 bases between. CDR1 is MDHEN, CDR2 SYDVKM, per germline. The DNA for the CDR3 is TGTGCCAGCAGTTTTATAGACCTTTATCAGCCCCAGCATTTT. Protein sequence: CASSFIDLYQPQHF.

Sample share makes this clonotype medium-sized (0.01 to 0.1%). V is TRBV6-2 or TRBV6-3 and J is TRBJ1-5, with 7 bases identical to TRBD1. Per germline, CDR1 MNHEY and CDR2 SVGEGT. CDR3 length: 16 residues. V dropped 6 bases and J dropped 3; count of bases not matched to a gene: 11. The CDR3 protein is CASRTIGDRYNQPQHF. CDR3 bases: TGTGCCAGCAGGACGATAGGGGACAGATACAATCAGCCCCAGCATTTT.

This clonotype counts as medium-sized. The chain recombines TRBV20-1 with TRBJ1-5, with D maybe TRBD1 (6 bases). Germline CDR1 DFQATT, CDR2 SNEGSKA (reference sequence). This CDR3 spans 15 amino acids. The V end lost 2 bases, the J end lost 3 bases, and 14 bases lay between the germline ends. CDR3 DNA: TGCAGTGCTAGACGTGGACAGCGAGCCAATCAGCCCCAGCATTTT. Translated: CSARRGQRANQPQHF.

This clonotype is labeled as medium-sized. J is TRBJ2-5 and V is TRBV10-3; D is unclear. CDR3 size: 11 residues. The V end was cut by 8 bases, the J end by 7 bases, with 11 bases between. CDR1 and CDR2 from the germline V gene are ENHRY and SYGVKD. In nucleotides, the CDR3 is TGTGCCATCCTTCCCCACGGGACCCAGTACTTC. Protein sequence: CAILPHGTQYF.

The V gene is TRBV5-1, the J gene TRBJ1-4; a possible D gene is TRBD1 (5 bases). The CDR3 is 17 amino acids. The germline V and J ends were trimmed by 0 bases and 7 bases, with 19 bases remaining between them. Per germline, CDR1 SGHRS and CDR2 YFSETQ. CDR3 sequence: CASSLAWRQGQGEKLFF. The CDR3 DNA reads as TGCGCCAGCAGCTTGGCATGGCGCCAGGGCCAGGGTGAAAAACTGTTTTTT.

V gene TRBV27 combines with J gene TRBJ2-3; 12 bases are a match to TRBD2. Per the germline V gene, CDR1 is MNHEY and CDR2 is SMNVEV (reference sequence). The length of the CDR3 is 17 residues. V was pared by 2 bases and J by 2 bases, with 5 bases of the junction left unmatched. This CDR3 is CASSLVTSGSLTDTQYF. The CDR3 DNA sequence: TGTGCCAGCAGTTTAGTGACTAGCGGGAGTCTCACAGATACGCAGTATTTT.

By proportion, this clonotype is large. The chain combines TRBV18 with TRBJ2-7; 8 bases fit TRBD1. The V segment lost 4 bases and the J segment 6 bases; nucleotides outside the gene matches: 8. The germline CDR1 and CDR2 sequences are KGHSH and LQKENI. The CDR3 is 14 amino acids. The CDR3 region has the DNA TGTGCCAGCTCACAGGCACAGGGGGGATCCGAGCAGTACTTC. Protein product: CASSQAQGGSEQYF.

The chain recombines TRBV18 with TRBJ2-5; TRBD1 matches at 7 bases. V was pared by 10 bases and J by 2 bases, with 13 bases of the junction left unmatched. CDR1 is KGHSH, CDR2 LQKENI, per germline. There are 15 residues in the CDR3. The CDR3 bases are TGTGCCACCACGCTGAGCGGCAGGGGGCAAGAGACCCAGTACTTC. This gives the protein CATTLSGRGQETQYF.

This clonotype was counted between two and nine times. This chain links TRBV20-1 with TRBJ1-1; D may be TRBD1 (5 bases). Trimming took 8 bases from V and 0 from J, leaving 13 bases between them. The germline V gene has CDR1 DFQATT and CDR2 SNEGSKA (reference sequence). The CDR3 is 13 residues long. The CDR3 sequence is CSFPGDLNTEAFF. The DNA of the CDR3 is TGCAGTTTTCCGGGGGACCTGAACACTGAAGCTTTCTTT.